Here is one T cell receptor (beta chain) with its context. The CDR3 runs 18 residues. Germline-derived CDR1 and CDR2 are SGHDT and YYEEEE. V gave up 0 bases and J gave up 1 base; unmatched junction bases: 8. Per the original methods: How many nucleated cells were present was estimated from reference gene primer amplification. Sequenced by immunoSEQ multiplex PCR; TCRdb stores in-frame clones only, minus some. V, J and clone size are those of that table, while D and trimming were read from the DNA. Of 250,000 to 300,000 clones in the sample, more than 75% were seen once. This entry belongs to a study of blood T cell repertoires in COVID-19.

Input material: PBMCs or T cells enriched from blood (not recorded which). The rearrangement uses TRBV5-6 and TRBJ2-7; 12 bases align to TRBD2. The receptor comes from a woman between 35 and 50 years old with acute COVID-19. The DNA of the CDR3 is TGTGCCAGCAGCTTGGTTGGGGGACTAGCGGGCGCTTCCTACGAGCAGTACTTC. Residues: CASSLVGGLAGASYEQYF.